This TCR beta chain was observed in a study of identical twins. Study-wide findings and caveats: Conclusions were drawn cross-sectionally by statistical analysis, without following the same donors. Insertions were fewer in abundant cord blood beta clonotypes, whereas memory repertoires showed none of this pattern.

CDR1 and CDR2 (germline): SEHNR, FQNEAQ (reference sequence). Trimming left V 1 base short and J 4 bases short, with 11 bases between. The CDR3 covers 14 residues. Template switching added a universal primer binding site, and final cDNA carried unique molecular identifiers. From the 5' RACE reads, TCRdb called clonotypes with MiXCR, one entry per CDR3 protein. This repertoire shows about 660,000 distinct CDR3 sequences, more than 6.5% found once; its top ten account for 0.75% to 1%. This clonotype was found a few times. As yet, its antigen is unknown. These data are also associated with another study on yellow fever vaccine responses in identical twins. This second report adds: Vaccine-induced T cell responses in twins were reportedly observed to appear partly convergent, partly personalized.

The chain has TRBV7-9 and TRBJ2-7; D possibly corresponds to TRBD2 (6 bases). This TCR was sampled from a woman younger than 35 in good health. The sample consisted of PBMCs. The CDR3 DNA reads TGTGCCAGCAGCTTAGGTGGAGGGGAGTACGAGCAGTACTTC. Protein sequence: CASSLGGGEYEQYF.